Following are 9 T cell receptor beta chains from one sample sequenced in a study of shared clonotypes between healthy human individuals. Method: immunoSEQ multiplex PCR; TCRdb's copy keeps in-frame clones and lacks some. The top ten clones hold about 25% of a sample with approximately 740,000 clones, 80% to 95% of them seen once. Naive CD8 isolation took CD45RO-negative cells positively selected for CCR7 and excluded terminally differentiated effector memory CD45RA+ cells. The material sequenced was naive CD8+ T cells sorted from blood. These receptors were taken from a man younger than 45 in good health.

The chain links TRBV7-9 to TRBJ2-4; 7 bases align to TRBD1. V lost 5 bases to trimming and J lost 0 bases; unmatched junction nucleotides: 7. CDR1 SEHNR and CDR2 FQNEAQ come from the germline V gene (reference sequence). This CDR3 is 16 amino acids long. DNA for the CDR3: TGTGCCAGCAGCAGCAGGGGGTCTCTAGCCAAAAACATTCAGTACTTC. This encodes CASSSRGSLAKNIQYF.

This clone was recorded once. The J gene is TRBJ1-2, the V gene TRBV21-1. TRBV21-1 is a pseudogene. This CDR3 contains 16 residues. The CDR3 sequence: CASSNSGLNTNYGYTF. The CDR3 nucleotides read TGTGCCAGCAGCAATTCGGGCCTTAACACTAACTATGGCTACACCTTC.

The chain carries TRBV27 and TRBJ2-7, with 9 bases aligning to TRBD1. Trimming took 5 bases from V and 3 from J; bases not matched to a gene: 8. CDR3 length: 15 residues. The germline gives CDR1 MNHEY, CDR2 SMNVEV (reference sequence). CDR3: CASSPPDRGGYEQYF. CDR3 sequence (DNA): TGTGCCAGCAGTCCTCCGGACAGGGGAGGCTACGAGCAGTACTTC.

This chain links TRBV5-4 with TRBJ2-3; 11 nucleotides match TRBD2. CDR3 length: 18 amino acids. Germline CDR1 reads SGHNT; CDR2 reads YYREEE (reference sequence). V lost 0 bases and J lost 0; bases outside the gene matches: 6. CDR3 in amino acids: CASSLGGTSGGSTDTQYF. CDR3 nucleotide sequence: TGTGCCAGCAGCTTGGGCGGGACTAGCGGAGGGAGCACAGATACGCAGTATTTT.

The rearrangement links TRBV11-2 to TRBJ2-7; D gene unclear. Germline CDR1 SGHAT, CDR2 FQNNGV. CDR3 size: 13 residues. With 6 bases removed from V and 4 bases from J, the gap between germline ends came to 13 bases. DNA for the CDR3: TGTGCCAGCAGGGGCGGTATGGGTTACGAGCAGTACTTC. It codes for CASRGGMGYEQYF.

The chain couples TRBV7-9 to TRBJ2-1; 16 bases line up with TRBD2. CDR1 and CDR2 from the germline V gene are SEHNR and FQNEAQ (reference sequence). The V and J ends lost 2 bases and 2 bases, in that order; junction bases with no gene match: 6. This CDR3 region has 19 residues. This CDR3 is CASSLPGTSGRVAYNEQFF. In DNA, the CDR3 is TGTGCCAGCAGCTTACCTGGGACTAGCGGGAGGGTCGCCTACAATGAGCAGTTCTTC.

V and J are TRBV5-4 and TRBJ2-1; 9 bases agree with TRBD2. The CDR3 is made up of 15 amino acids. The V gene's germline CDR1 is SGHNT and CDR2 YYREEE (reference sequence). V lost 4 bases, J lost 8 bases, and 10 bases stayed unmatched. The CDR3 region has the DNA TGTGCCAGCAGCAAGGTAGCGGGAGATACGGATGAGCAGTTCTTC. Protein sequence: CASSKVAGDTDEQFF.

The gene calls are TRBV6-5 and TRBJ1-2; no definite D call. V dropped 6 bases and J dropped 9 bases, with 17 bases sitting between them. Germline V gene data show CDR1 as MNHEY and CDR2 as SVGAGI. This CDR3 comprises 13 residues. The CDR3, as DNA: TGTGCCAGCAGCCTTGACCGCGGCTGGAGCTACACCTTC. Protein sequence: CASSLDRGWSYTF.

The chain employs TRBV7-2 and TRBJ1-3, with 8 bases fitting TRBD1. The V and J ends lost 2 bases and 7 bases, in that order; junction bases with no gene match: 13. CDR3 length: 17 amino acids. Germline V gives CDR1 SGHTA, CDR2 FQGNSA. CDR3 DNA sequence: TGTGCCAGCAGCTTATTCGTAGCAGGGGGCGTACGGAACACCATATATTTT. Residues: CASSLFVAGGVRNTIYF.